These 19 T cell receptor beta chains were sequenced from one sample in a study of CD8+ T cells in alopecia areata. RNA extraction was followed by reverse transcription into cDNA, which acted as the sequencing template. This table comes from immunoSEQ multiplex PCR, and its TCRdb copy is limited to in-frame clones, with some not included. This sample carries 200,000 or so clones, roughly 60% of them seen once, and the ten largest clones take 5% to 6%. Sample treatment: oral pan-JAK inhibitor, 5-10 mg twice daily. Sequenced material: CD4+ T cells sorted from blood, taken at week 24, from a patient treated with tofacitinib. These TCRs come from a human donor with alopecia areata.

This clone was observed a few times. This sequence joins TRBV2 and TRBJ2-2; no clear D gene. V was pared by 6 bases and J by 2 bases, with 13 bases between. Germline assignment: CDR1 SNHLY and CDR2 FYNNEI. The CDR3 runs to 15 residues. The CDR3 DNA is TGTGCCAGCAGGATATCGGAGACTAACACCGGGGAGCTGTTTTTT. Encoded protein: CASRISETNTGELFF.

The chain links TRBV6-6 to TRBJ1-2; 7 bases map to TRBD1. Trimming at V came to 0 bases and at J to 7 bases, leaving 5 bases not matched to a gene. Germline loops: CDR1 MNHNY, CDR2 SVGAGI (reference sequence). CDR3 size: 14 residues. CDR3 in DNA: TGTGCCAGCAGTTACTCGGGGACAGTAACTGGCTACACCTTC. Protein product: CASSYSGTVTGYTF.

This clone has more than one count but fewer than ten. The chain is built from TRBV2 and TRBJ1-2; 10 positions match TRBD1. This CDR3 comprises 16 residues. Trimming took 6 bases from V and 0 from J; bases not matched to a gene: 7. Germline V lookup: CDR1 SNHLY, CDR2 FYNNEI. CDR3 bases: TGTGCCAGCAGGACGACAGGGGGCCAATCTAACTATGGCTACACCTTC. Amino acids: CASRTTGGQSNYGYTF.

The rearrangement joins TRBV4-2 to TRBJ2-7; 9 bases line up with TRBD2. This CDR3 is 17 amino acids long. CDR1 is LGHNA, CDR2 YNFKEQ, per germline. Trimming at V came to 0 bases and at J to 9 bases, leaving 15 bases not matched to a gene. This CDR3 reads CASSQDVVRGGNPVQYF. The CDR3 nucleotides are TGTGCCAGCAGCCAAGATGTTGTGCGGGGGGGGAATCCGGTGCAGTACTTC.

The genes are TRBV18 and TRBJ1-2; 7 bases fit TRBD1. CDR1 KGHSH and CDR2 LQKENI come from the germline V gene. CDR3 size: 13 residues. V dropped 3 bases and J dropped 6; count of bases not matched to a gene: 4. The DNA for the CDR3 is TGTGCCAGCTCACCTATTCAGGGGGATGGCTACACCTTC. Residues: CASSPIQGDGYTF.

This clone has only a few counts. The CDR3 DNA reads as TGTGCCAGCAGCCCACTACAGATGCATTCACCCCTCCACTTT. Translated, it gives CASSPLQMHSPLHF. The chain is built from TRBV9 and TRBJ1-6; no firm D call. The CDR3 contains 14 residues. From germline, CDR1 is SGDLS and CDR2 YYNGEE. Trimming stripped 4 bases from V and 8 bases from J, with 13 bases between.

The J gene is TRBJ2-2, the V gene TRBV19; a weak D match, TRBD1 (6 bases). The CDR3 sequence is 15 residues long. Germline V gene lookup returns CDR1 LNHDA and CDR2 SQIVND (reference sequence). Trimming shortened V by 2 bases and J by 5 bases, and 12 bases separated the two germline ends. CDR3 nucleotide sequence: TGTGCCAGTAGTATACTCTCGCAGGGGACCGGGGAGCTGTTTTTT. Translating it yields CASSILSQGTGELFF. Full variable domain (remainder filled in from reference TRBV19 and TRBJ2-2): DGGITQSPKYLFRKEGQNVTLSCEQNLNHDAMYWYRQDPGQGLRLIYYSQIVNDFQKGDIAEGYSVSREKKESFPLTVTSAQKNPTAFYLCASSILSQGTGELFFGEGSRLTVL.

The V gene is TRBV5-1, the J gene TRBJ2-3; TRBD1 agrees at 11 bases. This CDR3 has 15 amino acids. Germline V lookup: CDR1 SGHRS, CDR2 YFSETQ. Trimming took 4 bases from V and 5 from J; bases not matched to a gene: 6. CDR3 DNA: TGCGCCAGCAGCGCCCGGGACAGGGGGAGAGATACGCAGTATTTT. Translating gives CASSARDRGRDTQYF.

Only a few counts were recorded for this clone. The gene calls are TRBV10-3 and TRBJ1-3; 8 bases line up with TRBD1. The CDR3 totals 15 residues. V trimming: 7 bases; J trimming: 0 bases; junction bases outside the gene matches: 5. Germline CDR1 reads ENHRY; CDR2 reads SYGVKD. The CDR3 bases are TGTGCCATCACCCCAGGGGGCAGCTCTGGAAACACCATATATTTT. It translates to CAITPGGSSGNTIYF.

This clone appeared a few times. At one of its ends the junction is not consistent with the germline gene, which may arise from a read error. The chain links TRBV7-8 to TRBJ2-7; TRBD2 aligns across 7 bases. Germline values: CDR1 SGHVS, CDR2 FQNEAQ. This CDR3 is built from 14 residues. The CDR3 loop is CASSLREGSNEQYF. As DNA, the CDR3 is TGTGCCAGCAGCTTAAGGGAGGGCTCCAACGAGCAGTACTTC.

The rearrangement links TRBV19 to TRBJ1-2; possibly TRBD1 for D (6 bases). V lost 9 bases to trimming and J lost 1 base, with 12 bases between them. The CDR3 extends over 13 amino acids. Germline CDR1 reads LNHDA; CDR2 reads SQIVND (reference sequence). CDR3 in DNA: TGTGCCAGCGCGGACAGAAGTAACTATGGCTACACCTTC. It codes for CASADRSNYGYTF.

In the case of this clone: A much larger clone lies a single base off, so this may be a read error. The chain employs TRBV7-2 and TRBJ2-7; the match to TRBD2 covers 11 bases. Germline CDR1 SGHTA, CDR2 FQGNSA. The CDR3 is 14 residues long. CDR3 region: CASSQGTSGYEQYF. CDR3 bases: TGCGCCAGCAGCCAAGGGACTAGCGGCTACGAGCAGTACTTC.

This clone was found a few times. The chain is built from TRBV18 and TRBJ2-1, with TRBD1 matching over 8 bases. The germline CDR1 and CDR2 sequences are KGHSH and LQKENI. This CDR3 region has 15 residues. V was clipped by 0 bases and J by 7 bases; unmatched bases: 5. The CDR3, as DNA: TGTGCCAGCTCACCACCGCCCAGGGGGCGTAATGAGCAGTTCTTC. As protein: CASSPPPRGRNEQFF.

This clone was observed a few times. The rearrangement links TRBV27 to TRBJ2-7, with a possible D match to TRBD2 (5 bases). V gave up 7 bases and J gave up 3 bases, with 16 bases separating them. This CDR3 region has 14 residues. CDR1 is MNHEY, CDR2 SMNVEV, per germline (reference sequence). The CDR3 region is CASKMEAESYEQYF. In DNA, the CDR3 is TGTGCCAGCAAAATGGAAGCGGAGAGCTACGAGCAGTACTTC.

A few counts support this clone. The chain joins TRBV29-1 to TRBJ1-4; TRBD1 is a possible D gene (5 bases). This CDR3 is 14 amino acids long. V gave up 1 base and J gave up 8 bases, with 14 bases separating them. Germline V gene data show CDR1 as SQVTM and CDR2 as ANQGSEA. CDR3 nucleotide sequence: TGCAGCGTTGAAGGTGCAGGGTTGGGGGAAAAACTGTTTTTT. It yields the protein CSVEGAGLGEKLFF.

The rearrangement joins TRBV7-2 to TRBJ2-1; TRBD1 aligns across 8 bases. Germline V gene lookup returns CDR1 SGHTA and CDR2 FQGNSA. Germline trimming cut 0 bases from V and 12 bases from J; bases unmatched to any gene: 13. The CDR3 has 16 residues. The CDR3 DNA follows: TGTGCCAGCAGCTTAGCCCCCAAACGGACAGGGTCGATGCAGTTCTTC. Translated: CASSLAPKRTGSMQFF.

The rearrangement links TRBV9 to TRBJ2-4; tentative D call: TRBD2 (6 bases). Trimming cost V 0 bases and J 7 bases, with 14 bases left between them. The CDR3 covers 15 residues. CDR1 is SGDLS, CDR2 YYNGEE, per germline. The CDR3 sequence is CASSVDGEGRNIQYF. The CDR3 DNA follows: TGTGCCAGCAGCGTAGATGGGGAAGGGAGGAACATTCAGTACTTC.

This sequence joins TRBV13 and TRBJ2-2; TRBD1 matches 8 bases. The CDR3 extends over 16 amino acids. CDR1 PRHDT and CDR2 FYEKMQ come from the germline V gene (reference sequence). The ends lost 5 bases at V and 8 bases at J; junction bases unmatched: 13. DNA of the CDR3: TGTGCCAGCAGCCTCGGCGCAGGGGGCTATATGGGGGAGCTGTTTTTT. Encoded protein: CASSLGAGGYMGELFF.

This clone appeared once. This chain connects TRBV9 to TRBJ1-2; D unresolved. Trimming took 6 bases from V and 8 from J, leaving 14 bases between them. In germline, CDR1 is SGDLS, CDR2 YYNGEE. The CDR3 covers 12 residues. The CDR3 nucleotides read TGTGCCAGCAACTCCCTGGCAGGAGGCTACACCTTC. It translates to CASNSLAGGYTF.